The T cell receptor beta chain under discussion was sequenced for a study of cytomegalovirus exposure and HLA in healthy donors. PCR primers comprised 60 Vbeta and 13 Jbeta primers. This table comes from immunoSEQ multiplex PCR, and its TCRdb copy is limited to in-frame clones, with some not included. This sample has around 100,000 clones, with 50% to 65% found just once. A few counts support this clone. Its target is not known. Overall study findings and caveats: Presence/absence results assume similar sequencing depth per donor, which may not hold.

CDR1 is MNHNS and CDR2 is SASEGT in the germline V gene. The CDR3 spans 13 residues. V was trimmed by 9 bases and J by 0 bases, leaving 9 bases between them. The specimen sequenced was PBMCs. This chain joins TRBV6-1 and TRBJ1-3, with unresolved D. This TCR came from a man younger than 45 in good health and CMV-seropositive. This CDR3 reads CASPRPSGNTIYF. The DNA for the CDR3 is TGTGCCAGTCCCCGTCCCTCTGGAAACACCATATATTTT.